This paragraph reports one TCR beta chain. What it recognizes is unknown. This sample is drawn from a study of response to subunit inactivated influenza vaccine. Study-level results: There was a suggestion from the authors that each seasonal influenza vaccination recruits few new T cells.

TCRdb processed the RT-PCR reads anew with MiXCR; each CDR3 protein has one entry. The sample records approximately 700,000 distinct CDR3 sequences, approximately 15% being singletons. The V and J ends lost 6 bases and 2 bases, in that order; junction bases with no gene match: 5. The CDR3 has 15 amino acids. Sequencing used PBMCs from blood, obtained 14 to 15 days before vaccination. This TCR derives from a man aged 50 to 59 who received an inactivated influenza vaccine. The chain employs TRBV12-3 or TRBV12-4 and TRBJ2-7; 12 positions agree with TRBD2. In DNA form, the CDR3 reads TGTGCCAGCAGCCCTAGCGGGGGGGCGCCCTACGAGCAGTACTTC. This gives the protein CASSPSGGAPYEQYF.